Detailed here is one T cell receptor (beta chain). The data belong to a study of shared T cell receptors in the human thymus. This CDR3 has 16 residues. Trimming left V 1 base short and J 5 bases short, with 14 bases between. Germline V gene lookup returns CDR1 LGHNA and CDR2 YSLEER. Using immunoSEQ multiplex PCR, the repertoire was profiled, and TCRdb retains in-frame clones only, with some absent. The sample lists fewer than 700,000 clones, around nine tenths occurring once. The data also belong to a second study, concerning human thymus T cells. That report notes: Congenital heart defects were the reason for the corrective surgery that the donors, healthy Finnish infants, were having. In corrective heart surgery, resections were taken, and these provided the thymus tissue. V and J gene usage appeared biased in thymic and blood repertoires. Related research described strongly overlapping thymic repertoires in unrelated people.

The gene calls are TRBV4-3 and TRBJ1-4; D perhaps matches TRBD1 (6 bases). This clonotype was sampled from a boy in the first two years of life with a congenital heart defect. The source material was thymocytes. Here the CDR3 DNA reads TGCGCCAGCAGCCAAGGGAGCGAGGGGGACAATGAAAAACTGTTTTTT. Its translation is CASSQGSEGDNEKLFF.